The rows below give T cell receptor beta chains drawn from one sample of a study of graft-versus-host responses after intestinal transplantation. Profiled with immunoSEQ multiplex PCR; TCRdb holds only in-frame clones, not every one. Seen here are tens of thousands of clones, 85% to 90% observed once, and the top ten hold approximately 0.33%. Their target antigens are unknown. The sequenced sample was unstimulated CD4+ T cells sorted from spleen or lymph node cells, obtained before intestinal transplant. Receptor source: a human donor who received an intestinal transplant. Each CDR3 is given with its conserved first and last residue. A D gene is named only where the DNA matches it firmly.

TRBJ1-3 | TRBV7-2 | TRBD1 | TGTGCCAGCACCGTACACCCGGGACAGCTAGGAAACACCATATATTTT | CASTVHPGQLGNTIYF
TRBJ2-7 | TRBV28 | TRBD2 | TGTGCCAGCACTAGCGGCTACGAGCAGTACTTC | CASTSGYEQYF
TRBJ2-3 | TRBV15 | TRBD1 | TGTGCCACCAGCAGCATAGGACAGGGATCAGATACGCAGTATTTT | CATSSIGQGSDTQYF
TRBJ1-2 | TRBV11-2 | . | TGTGCCAGCAGCTTAACACAGCTCCTTGGAGGCTACACCTTC | CASSLTQLLGGYTF
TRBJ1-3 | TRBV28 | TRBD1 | TGTGCCAGCAGTTACCCAGGACAGGGCAGAAACACCATATATTTT | CASSYPGQGRNTIYF
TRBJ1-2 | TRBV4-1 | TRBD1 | TGCGCCAGCAGCCAGGGACAGGGGGCCTATGGCTACACCTTC | CASSQGQGAYGYTF
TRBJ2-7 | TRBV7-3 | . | TGTGCCAGCAGCTTGATGGGGCGGGGGCCCTACGAGCAGTACTTC | CASSLMGRGPYEQYF
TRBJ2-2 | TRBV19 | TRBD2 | TGTGCCAGTAGTATGACGGGGGGGCCAAACGGGGAGCTGTTTTTT | CASSMTGGPNGELFF
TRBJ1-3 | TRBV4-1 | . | TGCGCCAGCAGCCCCCCAACAGGGGGAAACACCATATATTTT | CASSPPTGGNTIYF
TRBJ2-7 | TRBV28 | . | TGTGCCAGCAGTTTGGAGTTGGGAGGCTCCTACGAGCAGTACTTC | CASSLELGGSYEQYF
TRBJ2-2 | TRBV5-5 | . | TGTGCCAGCAGCTTGGTGGCGGGATATGGGAACACCGGGGAGCTGTTTTTT | CASSLVAGYGNTGELFF
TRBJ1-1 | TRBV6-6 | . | TGTGCCAGCAGCCTAAACCAGGGGTGGGCCACTGAAGCTTTCTTT | CASSLNQGWATEAFF
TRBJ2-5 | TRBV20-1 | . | TGCAGTGCTGAAGCCCCAGAGACCCAGTACTTC | CSAEAPETQYF
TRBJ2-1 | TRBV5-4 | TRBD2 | TGTGCCAGCACCCTACTAGCGGGAGGACATGAGCAGTTCTTC | CASTLLAGGHEQFF
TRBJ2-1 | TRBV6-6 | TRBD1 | TGTGCCAGCAGCCGGGACAGTTACAATGAGCAGTTCTTC | CASSRDSYNEQFF
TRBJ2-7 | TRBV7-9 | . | TGTGCCACGGGGGACGGAGATTACGAGCAGTACTTC | CATGDGDYEQYF
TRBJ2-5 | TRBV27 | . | TGTGCCACCCGTGGGGCAGCTCAAGAGACCCAGTACTTC | CATRGAAQETQYF
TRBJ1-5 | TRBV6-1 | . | TGTGCCAGCAGTGTACAGCTAAATAGCAATCAGCCCCAGCATTTT | CASSVQLNSNQPQHF